Below, one TCR beta chain is given with its context. Its specificity is unknown. The sample belongs to a study of monozygotic twins with inflammatory bowel disease. Germline V lookup: CDR1 SGHRS, CDR2 YFSETQ. This CDR3 is 15 amino acids long. Findings and limits, study-wide: Twins with IBD had fewer clonotypes in common with others than healthy twins, particularly during disease activity. Using the inverse Simpson index, IBD patients had lower TCRbeta diversity than healthy co-twins.

Following a re-call of the 5' RACE reads, TCRdb has one entry per CDR3 protein and lacks DNA. This sample's table has roughly 160,000 distinct CDR3 sequences. For every donor, one blood sample of about 2.5 ml was drawn. Whole blood without T cell sorting served as the source of isolated total RNA. This chain joins TRBV5-1 and TRBJ1-6; the TCRdb D gene call, TRBD1, has no DNA to confirm it. Sequenced material: blood. The clonotype comes from a human donor with ulcerative colitis or Crohn's disease, or a healthy co-twin of an affected twin (not recorded which). The CDR3 loop reads CASSLEGARNSPLHF.